Presented here are 9 T cell receptor beta chains from one specimen sequenced in a study of T cells after yellow fever vaccination. TCRdb reprocessed the 5' RACE reads with MiXCR, giving one entry per CDR3 protein. The sample has around 340,000 distinct CDR3 sequences, under 15% seen once; the top ten hold 2.5% to 4%. Sequenced here: CD4+ T cells sorted from PBMCs, sampled 15 days after the yellow fever booster vaccination. The receptors originated from a man younger than 35 who received the YFV17D yellow fever vaccine.

This chain links TRBV24-1 with TRBJ2-3; 7 bases map to TRBD1. The CDR3 covers 15 residues. The V segment lost 5 bases and the J segment 4 bases; nucleotides outside the gene matches: 8. CDR1 and CDR2 from the germline V gene are KGHDR and SFDVKD. The CDR3 is CATSVDRDLADTQYF. The CDR3 DNA reads TGTGCCACCAGTGTCGACAGGGATTTAGCAGATACGCAGTATTTT.

This clonotype was found a few times. The J gene is TRBJ2-2, the V gene TRBV29-1, with TRBD1 matching over 8 bases. The J segment lost 7 bases and the V segment lost 5 bases, leaving 6 bases of the junction unmatched. CDR1 is SQVTM and CDR2 is ANQGSEA in the germline V gene. The CDR3 runs to 13 residues. CDR3 sequence reads: CSVHGQGSGELFF. The CDR3 DNA is TGCAGCGTTCACGGACAGGGCAGCGGGGAGCTGTTTTTT.

The chain joins TRBV6-5 to TRBJ2-1; 9 bases agree with TRBD2. After removal of 7 bases from V and 8 bases from J, the junction contained 12 bases not matched to a gene. This CDR3 has 15 amino acids. From germline, CDR1 is MNHEY and CDR2 SVGAGI. The CDR3 DNA sequence: TGTGCCAGCAATGGAGGGGCTAGCGGGGAGGATGAGCAGTTCTTC. This translates into CASNGGASGEDEQFF.

In its sample, this clonotype was seen a few times. The chain employs TRBV29-1 and TRBJ2-2; maybe TRBD2 (6 bases). V lost 5 bases and J lost 1, with 11 bases in between. The CDR3 is 14 residues long. Germline CDR1 reads SQVTM; CDR2 reads ANQGSEA. In DNA form, the CDR3 reads TGCAGCGTTCAAAGACTAGAGAACACCGGGGAGCTGTTTTTT. Protein product: CSVQRLENTGELFF.

This clonotype was found a few times. This chain connects TRBV5-1 to TRBJ1-4; D gene uncertain. The V end lost 7 bases, the J end lost 5 bases, and 9 bases lay between the germline ends. Germline CDR1 is SGHRS and CDR2 is YFSETQ. The CDR3 spans 12 residues. CDR3 DNA sequence: TGCGCCAGCGAGCGGAGAAATGAAAAACTGTTTTTT. Protein product: CASERRNEKLFF.

This chain joins TRBV6-5 and TRBJ2-3; TRBD2 is a possible D gene (5 bases). The V gene's germline CDR1 is MNHEY and CDR2 SVGAGI. This CDR3 has 14 residues. The V end lost 6 bases, the J end lost 4 bases, and 14 bases lay between the germline ends. CDR3: CASRSDLASDTQYF. The CDR3 DNA follows: TGTGCCAGCAGGTCCGATCTAGCTTCAGATACGCAGTATTTT.

This clonotype turned up a few times. The chain employs TRBV11-3 and TRBJ2-5; 8 positions agree with TRBD1. Germline assignment: CDR1 SGHNT and CDR2 YENEEA. V trimming: 5 bases; J trimming: 4 bases; junction bases outside the gene matches: 3. The CDR3 runs 13 residues. This CDR3 reads CASSRTGRETQYF. The CDR3 DNA is TGTGCCAGCAGCCGGACAGGGAGAGAGACCCAGTACTTC. Full variable domain (missing parts from reference TRBV11-3 and TRBJ2-5): EAGVVQSPRYKIIEKKQPVAFWCNPISGHNTLYWYLQNLGQGPELLIRYENEEAVDDSQLPKDRFSAERLKGVDSTLKIQPAELGDSAVYLCASSRTGRETQYFGPGTRLLVL.

There are a few counts of this clonotype. The rearrangement joins TRBV29-1 to TRBJ2-7; 9 positions agree with TRBD1. The germline V gene has CDR1 SQVTM and CDR2 ANQGSEA. CDR3 length: 13 amino acids. With 6 bases clipped from V and 6 bases from J, the junction kept 9 bases outside the gene matches. In DNA, the CDR3 is TGCAGCGTGGGGACAGGGACTACGGTCGAGCAGTACTTC. Translation: CSVGTGTTVEQYF.

The V and J genes are TRBV18 and TRBJ2-1; 11 nucleotides line up with TRBD2. Trimming cost V 3 bases and J 14 bases; bases outside gene matches: 9. Germline CDR1 and CDR2: KGHSH and LQKENI. This CDR3 is 14 amino acids long. Written as DNA, the CDR3 is TGTGCCAGCTCACCCGGGACTAGCGGCTTTATGGAGTTCTTC. Translated: CASSPGTSGFMEFF.